This T cell receptor beta chain came from a study of cytomegalovirus exposure and HLA in healthy donors (dated 2017 in TCRdb). At the level of the whole study: In an earlier analysis of some 550 of the donors, 250 to 300 Gb of sequence data and 90 million to 120 million unique TCR beta sequences from approximately 180 million T cells were reported. Both class I and class II loci were covered by HLA typing, at four-digit resolution. Because of strong linkage in the cohort, roughly five DR-DQ haplotypes were treated as single units for association and clustering. High-throughput TCR immunosequencing, statistical association of individual TCRs with disease status, and machine learning were combined to predict cytomegalovirus infection status. Of the 300 to 500 genotyped donors, less than 85% were placed in the genetic ancestry cluster associated with self-reported Caucasian donors. An early release that covered about 640 HLA-typed donors contained approximately 300 gigabases of sequencing data and tens of millions of unique TCR sequences. Among under 450 genotyped donors of the cohort, an average of around 240,000 unique TCR beta nucleotide sequences were sequenced per donor, roughly 20% of them non-productive. In a later genetic analysis, genome-wide SNP genotypes for about 55% of the roughly 670 donors were used, and that subset was treated as a discovery cohort. The later analysis used no new phenotypic data to find candidate immune exposures, relying instead on TCR beta sequences and their occurrence across donors. Typing coverage varied by locus: 629-630 donors for A, B, C, DRB1 and DQB1; some 520 for DQA1; more than 600 for DPA1; around 490 for DPB1. In addition to the first cohort of 666 subjects, a separate validation cohort of 120 different subjects was used. Donor age, sex, ethnicity and CMV serostatus were compiled alongside the repertoire data. The aim of the study was to test whether cataloging public T cell receptors could identify signatures of past pathogen exposure. All discovery cohort repertoires had been generated on a single sequencing platform. In a later analysis, previously published TCR beta repertoires from 550 to 750 donors were re-analyzed and high-resolution HLA genotyping was added so that TCR occurrence patterns could be studied. An earlier analysis of approximately 630 of the donors applied high-throughput TCR beta sequencing to assess whether each TCR beta V gene segment acted as functional or pseudogenic. The study used immunosequencing to profile the T cell repertoires of 666 subjects and linked those repertoires to cytomegalovirus serostatus.

Based on the germline V gene, the CDR1 and CDR2 sequences are SQVTM and ANQGSEA. V is shortened by 2 bases, J by 3 bases, and the region joining them spans 11 bases. The CDR3 runs 14 amino acids, cysteine and phenylalanine included. Only the CDR3 part of the read is kept: 42 bases, read in frame from the first base. As regards this clone: The antigen this receptor binds is unknown. No per-base quality is available; no much larger clone lies one base away.

The receptor library was made with the immunoSEQ multiplex PCR assay. The multiplex PCR relied on a mix of 60 forward primers for TCR Vbeta segments and 13 reverse primers for TCR Jbeta segments. A multiplex PCR assay on genomic DNA amplified the CDR3 region of rearranged TCR beta genes. The amplified TCR beta libraries were sequenced on the Illumina HiSeq System as 87-base-pair reads. Per the authors' processing: Across the 600 to 700 repertoires, a later analysis counted tens of millions of unique TCR beta chains, 9.5 million to 13 million of which were shared by at least two donors. To remove PCR and sequencing errors, raw reads were error-corrected and collapsed into unique sequences using a nearest-neighbor algorithm that merged closely related sequences. Alignment of CDR3 sequences to IMGT reference sequences was used to assign V, D and J gene segments. For a sequence to be retained, a match of at least six nucleotides was required to both a V gene segment and a J gene segment. A rearrangement counted as productive if the CDR3 had no stop codons and remained in frame with V and J, and every other rearrangement counted as non-productive. Following IMGT convention, CDR3 was defined as the stretch from the second conserved V-encoded cysteine up to the conserved J-encoded phenylalanine. Sequences without an unambiguous match to a single V gene segment were excluded from the earlier analysis of about 600 of the donors. In an earlier analysis of 450 to 750 of the donors, a V segment was called functional when productive rearrangements were above 56.7%, and segregating when the standard deviation between donors exceeded 5%. A statistical classification framework was built to diagnose cytomegalovirus status from the catalog of TCR beta chain sequences. In a later analysis, TCR nucleotide sequences were compared against IMGT/GENE-DB human TR gene sequences so that V and J genes could be assigned. A later analysis assigned CDR3 sequences and most-parsimonious VDJ recombination scenarios with the TCRdist pipeline. In a later analysis, each TCR beta chain was defined by its CDR3 amino acid sequence together with its V-gene family, and reads without a unique V-gene family were excluded. A later analysis removed 500 to 600 highly shared, low-generation-probability nucleotide sequences to deal with suspected cross-contamination and a sequencing artifact. In a later analysis, a clonal expansion index for each public chain was calculated from normalized within-repertoire ranks of inferred template counts. In a later analysis, generation probabilities were computed using a VDJ recombination model fitted to out-of-frame rearrangements, and the results were checked against IGoR. A later analysis scored TCR-TCR, TCR-HLA and TCR-CMV co-occurrence with hypergeometric tests, applying a repertoire-size bias correction to TCR pairs. False discovery rates were estimated in a later analysis by permuting HLA or CMV assignments 20 times. In a later analysis, co-occurring TCRs were grouped using DBSCAN, and TCRdist sequence similarity was added for clustering within HLA-allele-positive subsets. Co-occurrence clustering excluded repertoires with fewer than 30,000 or more than 120,000 public chains, plus five with anomalous nucleotide sharing. Not all clones reach the TCRdb copy of this immuneACCESS table, which keeps in-frame sequences only. Checked studies attribute under half of the gap to unresolved V genes and leave the rest unexplained. V, J and clone size derive from that table, while D and trimming were established from the DNA sequence. The sample data list roughly 200,000 clones, and around 75% of these were observed just once. 2.5% to 3.5% of the sample is taken by the ten largest.

Study-wide findings and limitations: An association between a missense DCLRE1C variant and V-gene and J-gene trimming of TCR beta chains was found in a later genetic analysis and replicated in an independent cohort. A further reported finding was that TCR beta sequences accurately predicted the HLA-A and HLA-B alleles for most subjects in the first cohort. Because HLA typing was missing for some donors at each locus, association tests included only the typed subset. The cohort was sequenced for TCR beta chains only, and without alpha or paired-chain data the features that could be detected were limited. Linkage disequilibrium might explain the correlated functional status among segregating V segments, but an unknown experimental factor could not be excluded. The sequencing pipeline was judged likely to have produced a cluster of highly shared sequence variants as a technical artifact. A later analysis found that HLA-associated TCR beta chains were more clonally expanded and had lower generation probabilities than equally common non-associated chains. In an earlier analysis of more than 450 of the donors, most TCR beta V segments were observed in productive rearrangements about 87% or about 30% of the time, broadly matching IMGT annotations. The study gave a list of about 150 TCR beta chains associated with cytomegalovirus. A later analysis found that most CMV-associated TCR beta chains appeared HLA-restricted, with HLA associations seemingly driven largely by CMV exposure. Strong co-occurrence of HLA alleles, especially DR and DQ, made assigning TCR associations to individual alleles difficult. Sequencing depth was assumed to be roughly uniform across donors in the presence/absence analyses, though that assumption may not hold. In a later analysis, 16,951 TCR beta sequences were associated with specific HLA alleles at a false discovery rate of 0.05. Because counts were too low, seventeen rarely observed V segments, including chromosome 9 orphons, were excluded from the earlier analysis of a few hundred of the donors. For the cohort, immune exposure information was limited to CMV serostatus. In vitro tests confirmed that a few of the cytomegalovirus-associated TCR beta chains recognize cytomegalovirus antigens. In a later genetic analysis, fewer N-insertions in productive TCRs were reported among donors in an Asian-associated ancestry cluster than the roughly 700-donor mean. According to a later analysis, parvovirus B19, influenza, CMV and Epstein-Barr virus appeared linked to several top co-occurrence clusters. The 87-base-pair reads could not distinguish some IMGT-functional V segments, including TRBV6-2 and TRBV6-3, so those segments were excluded. Across donors, most TCR sequences were observed very rarely, whereas some public TCRs were present in many individuals. It was suggested by the authors that the approach could potentially be generalized to other disease states and immunological phenotypes. A later analysis found that TCR association rates varied across HLA loci, with DRB1 alleles showing the most associated TCRs and HLA-C alleles the fewest. The classifier was reported to diagnose cytomegalovirus status with high specificity and sensitivity in both the original cohort and the validation cohort.

In total, 500 to 700 healthy bone marrow donors made up the cohort. Cohort members were all nominally healthy when sampled, although unrecorded immune exposures were likely present. The donor tested CMV seronegative and was one of the 352 seronegative cohort members. A peripheral blood sample was provided by each donor, and peripheral blood mononuclear cells were used for TCR beta sequencing. The Qiagen DNeasy Blood Extraction Kit was used to extract genomic DNA from the blood cell samples. Sequenced sample: PBMCs. The chain joins TRBV29-1 to TRBJ2-1; a tentative D match to TRBD2 spans 5 bases. The sequence was obtained from a male donor in good health and CMV-seronegative. The CDR3 in this case is CSVESRGYYNEQFF. The bases read TGCAGCGTTGAATCCCGGGGATACTACAATGAGCAGTTCTTC.